This entry lists 30 T cell receptor beta chains sequenced from one sample in a study of OX40 agonist ivuxolimab in advanced cancers. Some clones are missing from TCRdb's copy, which holds only in-frame ones; the method was immunoSEQ multiplex PCR. The data hold approximately 15,000 clones, with just under 80% observed a single time. This sample comprised CD4+ or CD8+ T cells sorted from blood, obtained in a trial of the OX40 agonist ivuxolimab. The receptor set was obtained from an adult with an advanced solid tumor such as melanoma, head and neck, liver or kidney cancer.

The chain employs TRBV5-5 and TRBJ2-7, with TRBD1 matching 7 bases. CDR1 is SGHKS, CDR2 YYEKEE, per germline (reference sequence). The V and J ends lost 1 base and 3 bases, in that order; junction bases with no gene match: 10. This CDR3 is built from 16 residues. CDR3 protein: CASSLIAGTANYEQYF. The CDR3 DNA follows: TGTGCCAGCAGCTTGATCGCCGGGACAGCTAACTACGAGCAGTACTTC.

J is TRBJ2-5 and V is TRBV20-1, with D uncertain. Between the trimmed V and J ends, which lost 5 bases and 5 bases, there was a span of 9 bases. Germline V gene data show CDR1 as DFQATT and CDR2 as SNEGSKA (reference sequence). This CDR3 has 11 amino acids. The CDR3 spells CSAFWSETQYF. The CDR3 DNA is TGCAGTGCTTTCTGGTCTGAGACCCAGTACTTC.

By frequency in the sample, this clone is medium-sized. This rearrangement joins TRBV6-1 to TRBJ2-7; TRBD2 matches 8 bases. Trimming cost V 2 bases and J 0 bases; bases outside gene matches: 3. The CDR3 has 15 residues. CDR1 MNHNS and CDR2 SASEGT come from the germline V gene. CDR3 region: CASSEHSGSSYEQYF. CDR3 nucleotide sequence: TGTGCCAGCAGTGAACACAGCGGGAGCTCCTACGAGCAGTACTTC.

This chain links TRBV7-2 with TRBJ2-3; maybe TRBD2 (7 bases). The CDR3 has 17 residues. V shed 3 bases and J shed 3 bases, with 19 bases lying between them. CDR1 SGHTA and CDR2 FQGNSA come from the germline V gene. CDR3 nucleotides: TGTGCCAGCAGCTTCCCGGGGGCTAGCGGACTAACAGATACGCAGTATTTT. Its translation: CASSFPGASGLTDTQYF.

The chain couples TRBV5-4 to TRBJ2-5, with D perhaps TRBD1 (5 bases). CDR3 length: 14 amino acids. CDR1 is SGHNT, CDR2 YYREEE, per germline (reference sequence). V lost 2 bases, J lost 1 base, and 9 bases lay in between. The CDR3 protein is CASSLWQGQETQYF. In DNA, the CDR3 is TGTGCCAGCAGCTTATGGCAGGGCCAAGAGACCCAGTACTTC.

With regard to this clone: This may be a read error, as it is one base from a much larger clone. CDR3 nucleotide sequence: TGTGCCAGCAGTTCCGGGACAGGGGGCCACGAGCAGTACTTC. It yields the protein CASSSGTGGHEQYF. This sequence joins TRBV27 and TRBJ2-7, with TRBD1 identical over 12 bases. V was pared by 4 bases and J by 5 bases, with 3 bases of the junction left unmatched. There are 14 residues in the CDR3. Germline V CDR1 and CDR2: MNHEY, SMNVEV (reference sequence).

The rearrangement links TRBV7-9 to TRBJ2-7; 7 nucleotides agree with TRBD2. V was pared by 5 bases and J by 2 bases, with 12 bases of the junction left unmatched. CDR3 length equals 16 residues. The V gene's germline CDR1 is SEHNR and CDR2 FQNEAQ (reference sequence). The CDR3 DNA sequence: TGTGCCAGCAGCCCGCCCCCTCCTAGCGGTCCCTACGAGCAGTACTTC. It is translated as CASSPPPPSGPYEQYF.

CDR3 region: CSVSDDRGRIDEQYF. In DNA form, the CDR3 reads TGCAGCGTTTCGGATGACAGGGGTCGTATCGACGAGCAGTACTTC. The V and J genes are TRBV29-1 and TRBJ2-7, with TRBD1 matching 8 bases. Per germline, CDR1 SQVTM and CDR2 ANQGSEA. The V segment lost 5 bases and the J segment 5 bases; nucleotides outside the gene matches: 14. CDR3 size: 15 residues.

The rearrangement links TRBV29-1 to TRBJ2-1; weak D call: TRBD1 (5 bases). The CDR3 extends over 15 amino acids. Trimming took off 0 bases at V and 3 bases at J, with 12 bases between the two ends. The germline V gene has CDR1 SQVTM and CDR2 ANQGSEA. CDR3 DNA sequence: TGCAGCGTTGAAGATGAAACAGGCTACTACAATGAGCAGTTCTTC. It codes for CSVEDETGYYNEQFF.

This clone was observed a few times. The rearrangement uses TRBV30 and TRBJ2-7, with D possibly being TRBD1 (7 bases). The CDR3 is 13 residues long. Looked up from germline, CDR1 is GTSNPN and CDR2 is SVGIG (reference sequence). CDR3 nucleotide sequence: TGTGCGTACAACCAGGGGGGTGATAACGAGCAGTACTTC. Its protein product is CAYNQGGDNEQYF.

The chain recombines TRBV9 with TRBJ1-1; 10 nucleotides agree with TRBD1. Germline V gene lookup returns CDR1 SGDLS and CDR2 YYNGEE. Trimming at V came to 3 bases and at J to 0 bases, leaving 8 bases not matched to a gene. This CDR3 has 17 amino acids. The CDR3 sequence: CASSEGTGVVVNTEAFF. CDR3 coding DNA: TGTGCCAGCAGCGAGGGGACAGGGGTGGTGGTGAACACTGAAGCTTTCTTT.

By frequency in the sample, this clone is medium-sized. V usage is TRBV6-4 and J usage is TRBJ2-2, with 9 nucleotides matching TRBD1. Germline loops: CDR1 MRHNA, CDR2 SNTAGT. V lost 3 bases and J lost 6; bases outside the gene matches: 2. The CDR3 contains 14 residues. The CDR3 coding sequence is TGTGCCAGCAGTGAAACAGGGGGCCCCGGGGAGCTGTTTTTT. As protein: CASSETGGPGELFF.

The genes are TRBV27 and TRBJ2-7, with 8 nucleotides matching TRBD2. Trimming cost V 0 bases and J 11 bases; bases outside gene matches: 3. Germline CDR1 MNHEY, CDR2 SMNVEV (reference sequence). This CDR3 spans 12 amino acids. This chain's CDR3 is CASSLSGGRKYF. The CDR3 DNA reads as TGTGCCAGCAGTTTATCGGGCGGGAGGAAGTACTTC.

The chain uses TRBV6-5 and TRBJ1-1; D is ambiguous. Germline CDR1 and CDR2: MNHEY and SVGAGI. This CDR3 contains 13 residues. V lost 5 bases to trimming and J lost 5 bases, with 12 bases between them. The CDR3 DNA reads TGTGCCAGCAGTCCCGGGGTCGCGACTGAAGCTTTCTTT. Protein product: CASSPGVATEAFF.

This clone was seen more than once but under ten times. The chain has TRBV11-2 and TRBJ2-7; no definite D call. V was pared by 5 bases and J by 5 bases, with 10 bases between. Germline V lookup: CDR1 SGHAT, CDR2 FQNNGV. CDR3 length: 12 residues. Written as DNA, the CDR3 is TGTGCCAGCAGCCCGCTAATAGACGAGCAGTACTTC. It yields the protein CASSPLIDEQYF.

The V gene is TRBV5-1, the J gene TRBJ1-5; D remains unclear. Trimming removed 0 bases at V and 4 bases at J, with 2 bases between. The CDR3 contains 12 residues. The germline V gene encodes CDR1 SGHRS and CDR2 YFSETQ. The chain's CDR3 is CASSLGNQPQHF. The CDR3, as DNA: TGCGCCAGCAGCTTGGGTAATCAGCCCCAGCATTTT.

CDR3 residues: CASSLVVGLEAFF. DNA of the CDR3: TGCGCCAGCAGCTTGGTAGTGGGGCTAGAAGCTTTCTTT. The chain couples TRBV5-1 to TRBJ1-1, with TRBD1 as a possible D gene (5 bases). The CDR3 runs to 13 residues. Germline V lookup: CDR1 SGHRS, CDR2 YFSETQ. V was cut by 0 bases and J by 8 bases, with 11 bases left in between.

The CDR3 spells CASSFGTGGFNEQFF. As DNA, the CDR3 is TGTGCCAGCAGTTTCGGGACAGGGGGCTTTAATGAGCAGTTCTTC. The gene calls are TRBV27 and TRBJ2-1, with 12 nucleotides matching TRBD1. After removal of 3 bases from V and 7 bases from J, the junction contained 4 bases not matched to a gene. The CDR3 spans 15 residues. CDR1 and CDR2 (germline): MNHEY, SMNVEV (reference sequence).

The V gene is TRBV4-2, the J gene TRBJ2-7; tentatively, D is TRBD2 (6 bases). Germline CDR1 and CDR2: LGHNA and YNFKEQ. CDR3 size: 14 residues. V lost 1 base and J lost 1, with 8 bases in between. In nucleotides, the CDR3 is TGTGCCAGCAGCCAAGCGGGAGAGTCCTACGAGCAGTACTTC. It translates to CASSQAGESYEQYF.

The rearrangement uses TRBV6-4 and TRBJ2-1, with D possibly matching TRBD2 (6 bases). The CDR3 sequence is 15 residues long. Trimming shortened V by 2 bases and J by 7 bases, and 15 bases separated the two germline ends. Germline assignment: CDR1 MRHNA and CDR2 SNTAGT. CDR3 DNA: TGTGCCAGCAGTGACCGGGACTTCGAGGGGAATGAGCAGTTCTTC. It is translated as CASSDRDFEGNEQFF.

The V and J genes are TRBV30 and TRBJ2-2; D not resolved. The V and J ends lost 3 bases and 5 bases respectively, with 4 bases between them. The germline gives CDR1 GTSNPN, CDR2 SVGIG (reference sequence). The CDR3 has 11 amino acids. The CDR3, as DNA: TGTGCCTGGAGAAAAACCGGGGAGCTGTTTTTT. Translating gives CAWRKTGELFF.

The CDR3 region is CASSLLGQPETQYF. The CDR3 DNA reads as TGTGCCAGCAGTTTACTGGGCCAACCTGAGACCCAGTACTTC. The chain carries TRBV27 and TRBJ2-5, with D unclear. CDR3 length: 14 amino acids. Germline assignment: CDR1 MNHEY and CDR2 SMNVEV (reference sequence). The V and J ends lost 2 bases and 5 bases respectively, with 12 bases between them.

The chain is built from TRBV6-5 and TRBJ1-1; no clear D. This CDR3 is built from 12 residues. V lost 6 bases and J lost 5, with 10 bases in between. Germline values: CDR1 MNHEY, CDR2 SVGAGI. The DNA for the CDR3 is TGTGCCAGCAGCTCTCTTGGGACTGAAGCTTTCTTT. As protein: CASSSLGTEAFF.

The rearrangement uses TRBV15 and TRBJ2-1; TRBD2 matches 9 bases. Germline V gene data show CDR1 as LNHNV and CDR2 as YYDKDF (reference sequence). The trim removed 4 bases at V and 3 bases at J, leaving 4 bases unmatched. This CDR3 has 15 residues. The CDR3 DNA follows: TGTGCCACCAGCATCCATAGCGGGGGCTACAATGAGCAGTTCTTC. Its translation is CATSIHSGGYNEQFF.

The rearrangement uses TRBV27 and TRBJ1-1; D is unclear. Germline CDR1 MNHEY, CDR2 SMNVEV (reference sequence). The CDR3 contains 14 residues. V lost 4 bases and J lost 1, with 10 bases in between. The CDR3 here is CASSSYPANTEAFF. The CDR3 nucleotides are TGTGCCAGCAGTTCCTATCCCGCGAACACTGAAGCTTTCTTT.

This clone occurred once. The chain has TRBV6-1 and TRBJ2-2; weak D call: TRBD1 (6 bases). V was pared by 2 bases and J by 3 bases, with 13 bases between. Germline CDR1 reads MNHNS; CDR2 reads SASEGT. The CDR3 sequence is 16 residues long. The CDR3 sequence is CASSELVGGHTGELFF. The CDR3 DNA reads TGTGCCAGCAGTGAATTGGTTGGGGGCCACACCGGGGAGCTGTTTTTT.

V usage is TRBV7-8 and J usage is TRBJ1-1; the D gene is possibly TRBD1 (6 bases). The CDR3 runs 14 residues. The V gene's germline CDR1 is SGHVS and CDR2 FQNEAQ. V lost 0 bases, J lost 3 bases, and 8 bases lay in between. CDR3 in amino acids: CASSLATGDTEAFF. DNA of the CDR3: TGTGCCAGCAGCTTAGCGACAGGAGACACTGAAGCTTTCTTT.

The V call is TRBV5-1, the J call TRBJ2-7, with D perhaps TRBD2 (6 bases). V lost 0 bases, J lost 1 base, and 8 bases lay in between. Germline V gene sequence: CDR1 SGHRS, CDR2 YFSETQ. The CDR3 is made up of 14 amino acids. The CDR3 DNA sequence: TGCGCCAGCAGCTTGGGGAGGGGATCCTACGAGCAGTACTTC. It encodes CASSLGRGSYEQYF. Supplemented by reference TRBV5-1 and TRBJ2-7, the full variable domain reads KAGVTQTPRYLIKTRGQQVTLSCSPISGHRSVSWYQQTPGQGLQFLFEYFSETQRNKGNFPGRFSGRQFSNSRSEMNVSTLELGDSALYLCASSLGRGSYEQYFGPGTRLTVT.

The chain joins TRBV14 to TRBJ1-5; 9 nucleotides match TRBD1. Trimming removed 1 base from V and 2 bases from J; junction bases left unmatched: 0. From germline, CDR1 is SGHDN and CDR2 FVKESK. The CDR3 extends over 15 amino acids. The CDR3: CASSQGTGGNQPQHF. The CDR3 DNA is TGTGCCAGCAGCCAAGGGACAGGGGGCAATCAGCCCCAGCATTTT.

CDR3 in amino acids: CASSIVRRFGEQETQYF. The CDR3 DNA follows: TGTGCCAGTAGTATAGTCAGGAGGTTCGGGGAGCAAGAGACCCAGTACTTC. V is TRBV19 and J is TRBJ2-5; tentative D call: TRBD2 (5 bases). This CDR3 contains 17 residues. Per the germline V gene, CDR1 is LNHDA and CDR2 is SQIVND (reference sequence). The V and J ends lost 1 base and 2 bases respectively, with 17 bases between them.